Listed below are T cell receptor beta chains from one sample, sequenced in a study of blood T cell repertoires in COVID-19. Sequencing used immunoSEQ multiplex PCR; TCRdb keeps in-frame clones, though not all of them. The table has about 250,000 clones, about 90% seen once; the top ten hold under 2.5%. The sample taken for sequencing was peripheral blood. These receptors originate from a woman aged 55-75 years with COVID-19, enrolled during active disease. Both conserved end residues are part of each CDR3.

CDR3aa: CASSLSGEGTQYF
v_gene: TRBV5-1
j_gene: TRBJ2-5

CDR3aa: CASSLVAGGTDTQYF
v_gene: TRBV5-1
j_gene: TRBJ2-3

CDR3aa: CASSYGTVYGYTF
v_gene: TRBV6-5
j_gene: TRBJ1-2

CDR3aa: CASSQGRANTEAFF
v_gene: TRBV3-1/TRBV3-2
j_gene: TRBJ1-1

CDR3aa: CASSSPRVRTYNEQFF
v_gene: TRBV27
j_gene: TRBJ2-1

CDR3aa: CASSLGVQGLPQHF
v_gene: TRBV7-9
j_gene: TRBJ1-5

CDR3aa: CASSPSTGVDTEAFF
v_gene: TRBV18
j_gene: TRBJ1-1

CDR3aa: CASTLTRGLGVPEAFF
v_gene: TRBV7-9
j_gene: TRBJ1-1

CDR3aa: CASSSRGVLGGTQYF
v_gene: TRBV3-1/TRBV3-2
j_gene: TRBJ2-3

CDR3aa: CASSHWDRNYGYTF
v_gene: TRBV3-1/TRBV3-2
j_gene: TRBJ1-2

CDR3aa: CASSPGGALPKEQFF
v_gene: TRBV5-4
j_gene: TRBJ2-1

CDR3aa: CASSLRGSNQPQHF
v_gene: TRBV6-5
j_gene: TRBJ1-5

CDR3aa: CASSTRQGSDGYTF
v_gene: TRBV5-4
j_gene: TRBJ1-2

CDR3aa: CASRQGYQPQHF
v_gene: TRBV6-1
j_gene: TRBJ1-5

CDR3aa: CASSERRGYGYTF
v_gene: TRBV3-1/TRBV3-2
j_gene: TRBJ1-2

CDR3aa: CASSKGQGGETQYF
v_gene: TRBV7-7
j_gene: TRBJ2-5

CDR3aa: CASSLAAGQGASGYTF
v_gene: TRBV5-1
j_gene: TRBJ1-2

CDR3aa: CASREDGKAFF
v_gene: TRBV6-4
j_gene: TRBJ1-1

CDR3aa: CAIRESLGTQYF
v_gene: TRBV10-3
j_gene: TRBJ2-3

CDR3aa: CASSLAADKDTDTQYF
v_gene: TRBV7-9
j_gene: TRBJ2-3

CDR3aa: CASSPVPGSPTTTYEQYF
v_gene: TRBV5-4
j_gene: TRBJ2-7

CDR3aa: CASSLNYGTGLNEQYF
v_gene: TRBV4-1
j_gene: TRBJ2-7

CDR3aa: CASSGNNRVGYTF
v_gene: TRBV7-2
j_gene: TRBJ1-2

CDR3aa: CASSSGTNSGANVLTF
v_gene: TRBV5-4
j_gene: TRBJ2-6

CDR3aa: CASSHTGVGNTIYF
v_gene: TRBV3-1/TRBV3-2
j_gene: TRBJ1-3

CDR3aa: CASSLDRGAEAFF
v_gene: TRBV7-9
j_gene: TRBJ1-1

CDR3aa: CFLRKGQGSRGYTF
v_gene: TRBV2
j_gene: TRBJ1-2

CDR3aa: CASSSKRTGSRYNEQFF
v_gene: TRBV7-3
j_gene: TRBJ2-1

CDR3aa: CASSQDTSGIYNEQFF
v_gene: TRBV4-2
j_gene: TRBJ2-1

CDR3aa: CASSHRLAGGMDTQYF
v_gene: TRBV7-3
j_gene: TRBJ2-3

CDR3aa: CASSSYRNTEAFF
v_gene: TRBV27
j_gene: TRBJ1-1

CDR3aa: CAWTVRGPGQWETQYF
v_gene: TRBV30
j_gene: TRBJ2-5

CDR3aa: CASSRQTVSGNTIYF
v_gene: TRBV6-2/TRBV6-3
j_gene: TRBJ1-3

CDR3aa: CASSVEPIINYGYTF
v_gene: TRBV9
j_gene: TRBJ1-2

CDR3aa: CAIRRDYGYTF
v_gene: TRBV19
j_gene: TRBJ1-2

CDR3aa: CASSFDRVGYTF
v_gene: TRBV6-5
j_gene: TRBJ1-2

CDR3aa: CASRRGQAGEQYF
v_gene: TRBV11-2
j_gene: TRBJ2-7

CDR3aa: CASSASGGYNEQFF
v_gene: TRBV9
j_gene: TRBJ2-1

CDR3aa: CASSSDSNYGYTF
v_gene: TRBV19
j_gene: TRBJ1-2

CDR3aa: CAWSYSGNTIYF
v_gene: TRBV30
j_gene: TRBJ1-3

CDR3aa: CASSSRTGFNSPLHF
v_gene: TRBV7-6
j_gene: TRBJ1-6

CDR3aa: CASSFGQGSSYEQYF
v_gene: TRBV13
j_gene: TRBJ2-7

CDR3aa: CASSYRGYYGYTF
v_gene: TRBV6-6
j_gene: TRBJ1-2

CDR3aa: CASSLRGLLTGELFF
v_gene: TRBV7-9
j_gene: TRBJ2-2

CDR3aa: CATSTNRGGLNEQFF
v_gene: TRBV15
j_gene: TRBJ2-1